The following is a TCR beta chain sequence with its context. The target antigen is unknown. 5'-RACE, quantitative and with molecular barcodes, yielded the TCR beta libraries. TCRdb processed the 5' RACE reads anew with MiXCR; each CDR3 protein has one entry. The table records about 220,000 distinct CDR3 sequences, about 7% of them present only once. This sample stems from a study of CD8 T cells in ankylosing spondylitis. General study results and limits: One TCR beta motif, made up of 7 or 8 highly homologous variants, appeared characteristic of ankylosing spondylitis blood. Earlier work had already found some motif variants in reactive arthritis synovial fluid and blood. Clones tied to disease were said to be significantly enriched in matched ankylosing spondylitis synovial fluid. Relatively rare in peripheral blood, disease-linked clones were also CD8+.

The CDR3 contains 13 residues. Trimming pared 5 bases from V and 2 bases from J, leaving 10 bases between. The germline V gene encodes CDR1 LNHDA and CDR2 SQIVND (reference sequence). The sequenced sample consisted of blood, either unsorted or a sorted T cell fraction (not recorded which). The sequence was obtained from a male donor with ankylosing spondylitis. This sequence joins TRBV19 and TRBJ2-7, with a weak D call TRBD1 (5 bases). This CDR3 reads CASSVQVTYEQYF. DNA of the CDR3: TGTGCCAGTAGTGTACAGGTTACCTACGAGCAGTACTTC.